This TCR beta chain was retrieved from a study of shared clonotypes between healthy human individuals. Findings and limits, study-wide: Shared across a few donors were around 5% of the naive CD4 clonotypes.

The CDR3 is made up of 12 amino acids. The V gene's germline CDR1 is MDHEN and CDR2 SYDVKM. V gave up 7 bases and J gave up 2 bases; unmatched junction bases: 2. This table comes from immunoSEQ multiplex PCR, and its TCRdb copy is limited to in-frame clones, with some not included. The data show about 2.3 million clones, approximately 95% seen once. With regard to this clone: The antigen remains unidentified.

Sequenced sample: naive CD4+ T cells from PBMCs. Subset specified: CD45RA+ positively selected. This clonotype was obtained from a young man in good health. Some clones in this sample may be carry-over from other donors' samples. The gene calls are TRBV28 and TRBJ2-7; 7 bases are a match to TRBD2. The CDR3 DNA follows: TGTGCCAGCAACGGGGGGACCTACGAGCAGTACTTC. The encoded protein is CASNGGTYEQYF.